This T cell receptor beta chain is from a study of blood T cell repertoires in COVID-19. Study at large: T cells, B-cell-depleted T cells, or PBMCs provided the cDNA or gDNA that served as material.

Individuals drawn from 24 US areas were roughly 18 to 95 years old. Participants reported their clinical history, and cohort assignment relied on those reports. Germline V gene sequence: CDR1 SGHVS, CDR2 FQNEAQ. CDR3 length equals 17 residues. V lost 5 bases, J lost 0 bases, and 17 bases lay in between. Under the authors' procedure: By means of reference gene primer amplification, nucleated cell counts were estimated. Clones were sequenced by immunoSEQ multiplex PCR, and TCRdb holds only the in-frame ones, with some missing. That table gives V, J and clone size, and the DNA gave D and trimming. The sample lists 400,000 or so clones, roughly 90% occurring once.

This TCR was sampled from a woman in her thirties or forties with acute COVID-19. This chain uses TRBV7-8 with TRBJ1-3; D is ambiguous. The sample taken for sequencing was PBMCs or T cells enriched from blood (not recorded which). CDR3 in amino acids: CASSPRSASTSGNTIYF. The CDR3 DNA follows: TGTGCCAGCAGCCCCAGAAGCGCCAGCACCTCTGGAAACACCATATATTTT.